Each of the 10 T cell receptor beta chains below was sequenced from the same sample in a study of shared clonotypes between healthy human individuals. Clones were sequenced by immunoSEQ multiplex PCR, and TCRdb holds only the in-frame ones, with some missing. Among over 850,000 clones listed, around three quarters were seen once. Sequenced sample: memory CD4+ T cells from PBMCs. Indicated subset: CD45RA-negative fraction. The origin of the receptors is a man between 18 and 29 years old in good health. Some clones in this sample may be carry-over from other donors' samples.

The CDR3 reads CASSPKTGAAESTDTQYF. CDR3 DNA sequence: TGTGCCAGCAGCCCGAAGACAGGGGCGGCGGAAAGCACAGATACGCAGTATTTT. The chain uses TRBV5-5 and TRBJ2-3, with 8 nucleotides matching TRBD1. Germline V gene sequence: CDR1 SGHKS, CDR2 YYEKEE (reference sequence). The CDR3 is made up of 18 amino acids. V lost 4 bases, J lost 0 bases, and 13 bases stayed unmatched.

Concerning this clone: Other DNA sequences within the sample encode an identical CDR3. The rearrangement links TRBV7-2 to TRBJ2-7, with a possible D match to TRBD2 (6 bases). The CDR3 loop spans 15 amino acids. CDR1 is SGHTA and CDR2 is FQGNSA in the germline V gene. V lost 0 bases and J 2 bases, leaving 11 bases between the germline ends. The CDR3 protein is CASSLAGGPAYEQYF. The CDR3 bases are TGTGCCAGCAGCTTAGCGGGAGGACCCGCCTACGAGCAGTACTTC.

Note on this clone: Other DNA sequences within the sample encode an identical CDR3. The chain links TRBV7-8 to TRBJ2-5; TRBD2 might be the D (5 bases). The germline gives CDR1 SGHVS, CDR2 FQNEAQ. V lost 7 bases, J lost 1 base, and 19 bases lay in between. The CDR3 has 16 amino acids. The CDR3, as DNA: TGTGCCAGCACCCCCGCCAGGTCCAGCGGCCAAGAGACCCAGTACTTC. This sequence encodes CASTPARSSGQETQYF.

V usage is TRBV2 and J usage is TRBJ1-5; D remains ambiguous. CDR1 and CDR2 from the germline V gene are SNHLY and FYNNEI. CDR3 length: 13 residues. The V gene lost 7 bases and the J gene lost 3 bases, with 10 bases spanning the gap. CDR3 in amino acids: CASKGQVNQPQHF. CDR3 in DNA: TGTGCCAGCAAAGGGCAGGTCAATCAGCCCCAGCATTTT.

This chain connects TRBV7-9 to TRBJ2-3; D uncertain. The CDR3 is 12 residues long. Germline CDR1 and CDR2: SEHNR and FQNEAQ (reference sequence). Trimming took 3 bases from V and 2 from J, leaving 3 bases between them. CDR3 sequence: CASSFHTDTQYF. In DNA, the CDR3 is TGTGCCAGCAGCTTCCACACAGATACGCAGTATTTT.

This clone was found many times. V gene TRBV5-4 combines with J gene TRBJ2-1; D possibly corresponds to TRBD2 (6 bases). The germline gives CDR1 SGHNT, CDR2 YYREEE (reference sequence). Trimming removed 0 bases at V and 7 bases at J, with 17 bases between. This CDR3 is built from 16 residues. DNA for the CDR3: TGTGCCAGCAGCTTGGGAGGCGGGACCGTTAAGAATGAGCAGTTCTTC. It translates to CASSLGGGTVKNEQFF. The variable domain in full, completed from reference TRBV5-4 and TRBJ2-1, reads ETGVTQSPTHLIKTRGQQVTLRCSSQSGHNTVSWYQQALGQGPQFIFQYYREEENGRGNFPPRFSGLQFPNYSSELNVNALELDDSALYLCASSLGGGTVKNEQFFGPGTRLTVL.

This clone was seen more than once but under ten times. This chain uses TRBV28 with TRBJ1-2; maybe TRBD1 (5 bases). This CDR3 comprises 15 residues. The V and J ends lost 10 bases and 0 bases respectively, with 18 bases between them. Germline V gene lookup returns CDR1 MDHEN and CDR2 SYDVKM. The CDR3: CATPTGQGANYGYTF. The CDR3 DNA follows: TGTGCCACCCCAACGGGCCAGGGAGCTAACTATGGCTACACCTTC.

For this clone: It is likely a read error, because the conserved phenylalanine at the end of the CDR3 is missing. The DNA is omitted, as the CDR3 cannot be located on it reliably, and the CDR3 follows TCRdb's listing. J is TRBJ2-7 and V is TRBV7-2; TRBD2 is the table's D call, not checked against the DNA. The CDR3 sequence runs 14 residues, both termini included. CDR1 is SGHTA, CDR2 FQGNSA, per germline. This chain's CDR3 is CASSPGTSGSPLVC.

CDR3: CASRGGGLDTGELFF. The CDR3 nucleotides are TGCGCCAGCCGCGGCGGGGGGCTCGACACCGGGGAGCTGTTTTTT. This chain connects TRBV5-1 to TRBJ2-2; TRBD2 matches at 8 bases. This CDR3 has 15 residues. Germline lookup yields CDR1 SGHRS and CDR2 YFSETQ. Trimming cost V 7 bases and J 3 bases; bases outside gene matches: 8.

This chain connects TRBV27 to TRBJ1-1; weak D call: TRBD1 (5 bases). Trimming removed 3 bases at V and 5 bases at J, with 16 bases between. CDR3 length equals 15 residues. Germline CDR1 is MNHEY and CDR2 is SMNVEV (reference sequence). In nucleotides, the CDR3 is TGTGCCAGCAGTTTGAGTTGGCAGGGAAGAACTGAAGCTTTCTTT. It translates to CASSLSWQGRTEAFF.